The rows below give T cell receptor beta chains drawn from one sample of a study of CD8+CD57+ T cells in acquired aplastic anemia. One entry per CDR3 protein results from TCRdb running MiXCR on the reads. The sample holds about 190,000 distinct CDR3 sequences; about half are singletons and the top ten take about 15%. Sample: sorted CD4+, CD8+, or CD8+CD57+ T cells (not recorded which) from PBMCs. The receptors were gathered from a human donor in good health, serving as a control. CDR3s leave out the opening cysteine and the closing phenylalanine or tryptophan.

j_call: TRBJ1-1; v_call: TRBV7-3; cdr3_aa: ASSFGTLNTEAF
j_call: TRBJ1-2; v_call: TRBV11-1; cdr3_aa: ASSSSPGDGYT
j_call: TRBJ1-1; v_call: TRBV11-2; cdr3_aa: ASSSTGQNTEAF
j_call: TRBJ2-1; v_call: TRBV10-3; cdr3_aa: AIRGTSGGALGEQF
j_call: TRBJ1-5; v_call: TRBV20-1; cdr3_aa: SARVTGPQH
j_call: TRBJ2-5; v_call: TRBV5-1; cdr3_aa: ASRDKLSTETQY
j_call: TRBJ1-1; v_call: TRBV6-1; cdr3_aa: ASSQQGARTEAF
j_call: TRBJ1-4; v_call: TRBV19; cdr3_aa: ASSIPGQFGVATNEKLF
j_call: TRBJ1-2; v_call: TRBV7-2; cdr3_aa: ASSRPTGGGVDGYT
j_call: TRBJ1-2; v_call: TRBV7-2; cdr3_aa: ASSVRSGAIPNYGYT
j_call: TRBJ2-5; v_call: TRBV15; cdr3_aa: ATSEGGYQETQY
j_call: TRBJ1-1; v_call: TRBV11-2; cdr3_aa: ASSLDRHSEAF
j_call: TRBJ2-5; v_call: TRBV20-1; cdr3_aa: SAPDGLGLETQY
j_call: TRBJ1-2; v_call: TRBV4-1; cdr3_aa: ASSQPGQPNYGYT
j_call: TRBJ2-3; v_call: TRBV24-1; cdr3_aa: ATSERGGYTDTQY
j_call: TRBJ1-2; v_call: TRBV3-1; cdr3_aa: ASSQGTGEGYT